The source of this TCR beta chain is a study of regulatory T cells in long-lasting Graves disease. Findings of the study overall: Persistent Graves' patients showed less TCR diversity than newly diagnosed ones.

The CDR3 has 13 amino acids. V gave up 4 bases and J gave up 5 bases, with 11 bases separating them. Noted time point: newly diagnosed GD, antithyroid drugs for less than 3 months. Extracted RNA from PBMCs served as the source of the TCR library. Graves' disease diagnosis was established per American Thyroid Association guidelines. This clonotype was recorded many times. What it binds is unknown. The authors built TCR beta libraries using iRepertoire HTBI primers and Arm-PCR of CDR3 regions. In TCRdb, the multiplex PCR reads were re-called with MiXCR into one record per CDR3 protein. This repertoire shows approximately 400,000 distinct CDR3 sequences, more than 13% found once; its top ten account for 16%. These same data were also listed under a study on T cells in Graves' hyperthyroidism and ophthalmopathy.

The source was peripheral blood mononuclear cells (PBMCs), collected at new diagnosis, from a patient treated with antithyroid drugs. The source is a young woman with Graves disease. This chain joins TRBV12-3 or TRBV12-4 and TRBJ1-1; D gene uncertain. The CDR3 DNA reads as TGTGCCAGCAGTTCTAACAGTTGGACTGAAGCTTTCTTT. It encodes CASSSNSWTEAFF.